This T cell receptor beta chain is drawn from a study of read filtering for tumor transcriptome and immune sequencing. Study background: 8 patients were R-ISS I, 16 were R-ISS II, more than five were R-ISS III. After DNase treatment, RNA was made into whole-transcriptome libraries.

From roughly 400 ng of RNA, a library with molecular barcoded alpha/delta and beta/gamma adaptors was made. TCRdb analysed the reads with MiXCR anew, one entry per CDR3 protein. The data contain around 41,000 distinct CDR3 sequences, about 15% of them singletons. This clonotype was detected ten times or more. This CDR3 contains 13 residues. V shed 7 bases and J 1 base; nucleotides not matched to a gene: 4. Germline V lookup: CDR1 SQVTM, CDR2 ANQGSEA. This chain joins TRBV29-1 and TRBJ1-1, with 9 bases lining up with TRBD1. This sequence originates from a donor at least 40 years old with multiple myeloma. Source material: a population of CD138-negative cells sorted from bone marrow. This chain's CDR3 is CSASTGGNTEAFF. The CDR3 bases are TGCAGCGCCTCGACAGGGGGGAACACTGAAGCTTTCTTT. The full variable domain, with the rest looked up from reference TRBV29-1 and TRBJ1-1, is SAVISQKPSRDICQRGTSLTIQCQVDSQVTMMFWYRQQPGQSLTLIATANQGSEATYESGFVIDKFPISRPNLTFSTLTVSNMSPEDSSIYLCSASTGGNTEAFFGQGTRLTVV.